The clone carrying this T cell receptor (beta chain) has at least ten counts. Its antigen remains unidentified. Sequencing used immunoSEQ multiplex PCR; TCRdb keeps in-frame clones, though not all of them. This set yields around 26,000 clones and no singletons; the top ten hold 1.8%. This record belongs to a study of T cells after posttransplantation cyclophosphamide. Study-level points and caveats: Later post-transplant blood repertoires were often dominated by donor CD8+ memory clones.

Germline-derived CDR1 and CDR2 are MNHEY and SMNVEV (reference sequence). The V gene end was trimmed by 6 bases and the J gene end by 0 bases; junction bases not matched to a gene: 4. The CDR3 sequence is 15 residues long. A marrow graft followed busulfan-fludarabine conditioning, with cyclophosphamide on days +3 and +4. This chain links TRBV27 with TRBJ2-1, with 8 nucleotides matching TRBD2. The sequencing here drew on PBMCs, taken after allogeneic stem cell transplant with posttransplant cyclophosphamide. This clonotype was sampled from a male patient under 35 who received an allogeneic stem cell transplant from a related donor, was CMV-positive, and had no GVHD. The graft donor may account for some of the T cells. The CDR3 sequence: CASSLAGSSYNEQFF. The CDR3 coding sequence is TGTGCCAGCAGCTTAGCGGGGAGCTCCTACAATGAGCAGTTCTTC.